Sequencing of this T cell receptor (beta chain) was carried out in a study of cytomegalovirus exposure and HLA in healthy donors. V was pared by 4 bases and J by 2 bases, with 17 bases between. The CDR3 has 16 residues. Germline V gene data show CDR1 as SGHRS and CDR2 as YFSETQ. PCR involved 60 Vbeta and 13 Jbeta primers. Generated by immunoSEQ multiplex PCR, the TCRdb table keeps only in-frame clones and is missing some. The sample has around 150,000 clones, roughly 80% seen once. V and J are TRBV5-1 and TRBJ2-3; maybe TRBD2 (6 bases). This sequence was found in a female donor in good health and CMV-seronegative. Material for sequencing was PBMCs. Here the CDR3 DNA reads TGCGCCAGCAGCCTCCTAGTCCGGGGGTCCACAGATACGCAGTATTTT. It encodes CASSLLVRGSTDTQYF.